This note documents a single TCR beta chain sequence. The record originates from a study of chemoradiotherapy in HPV16-positive cancers. CDR3 size: 13 residues. The V and J ends lost 1 base and 2 bases respectively, with 6 bases between them. CDR1 is SGDLS and CDR2 is YYNGEE in the germline V gene. TCRdb keeps only in-frame clones here, not all; method: immunoSEQ multiplex PCR. The table records 4,000 to 6,000 clones, around 78% of them present only once. This chain links TRBV9 with TRBJ1-2; no firm D call. The sample here was taken from a patient who underwent chemoradiotherapy. The receptor's source is a human donor with HPV-associated anogenital cancer. The CDR3 nucleotides read TGTGCCAGCAGCGTAAGCACCAACTATGGCTACACCTTC. It codes for CASSVSTNYGYTF.